Listed here is a single T cell receptor beta chain. Germline V gives CDR1 LGHDT, CDR2 YNNKEL (reference sequence). Trimming left V 6 bases short and J 2 bases short, with 13 bases between. The CDR3 covers 14 residues. Assay used: immunoSEQ multiplex PCR; TCRdb lists only in-frame clones, some missing. The sample records over 200,000 clones, 80% to 90% being singletons. This sample is part of a study of blood T cell repertoires in COVID-19. The sequence was collected from a man between 18 and 29 years old who had recovered from COVID-19. The rearrangement uses TRBV3-1 (or the pseudogene TRBV3-2) and TRBJ1-1, with D possibly TRBD1 on 6 matching bases. The sample was PBMCs or T cells enriched from blood (not recorded which). CDR3 in amino acids: CASRIQGANTEAFF. The CDR3 bases are TGTGCCAGCAGGATACAGGGAGCTAACACTGAAGCTTTCTTT.